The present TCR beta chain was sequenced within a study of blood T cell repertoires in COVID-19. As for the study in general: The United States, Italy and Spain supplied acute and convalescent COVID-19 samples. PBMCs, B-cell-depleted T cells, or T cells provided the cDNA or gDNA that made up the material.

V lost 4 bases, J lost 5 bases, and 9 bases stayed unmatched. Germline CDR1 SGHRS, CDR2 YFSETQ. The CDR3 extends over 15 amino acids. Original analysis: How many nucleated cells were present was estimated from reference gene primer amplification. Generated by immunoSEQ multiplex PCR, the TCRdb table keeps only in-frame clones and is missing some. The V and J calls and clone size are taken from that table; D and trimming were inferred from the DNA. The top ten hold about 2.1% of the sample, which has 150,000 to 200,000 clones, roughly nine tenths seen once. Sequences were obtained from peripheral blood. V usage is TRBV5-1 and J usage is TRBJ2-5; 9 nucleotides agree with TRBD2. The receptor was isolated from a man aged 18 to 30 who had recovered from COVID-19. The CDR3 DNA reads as TGCGCCAGCAGCCGGGAGGCGGGAGGGCCGGAGACCCAGTACTTC. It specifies CASSREAGGPETQYF.